What follows are 20 T cell receptor beta chains derived from one specimen sequenced in a study of T cells in Graves' hyperthyroidism and ophthalmopathy. Researchers amplified the TCR beta CDR3 regions from RNA transcripts. The HTBI set primed first-round TCR CDR3 RT-PCR. TCRdb re-analysed the multiplex PCR reads in MiXCR, keeping a single row per CDR3 protein. This table has about 600,000 distinct CDR3 sequences, approximately 15% appearing once. Material: blood. Receptors originate from a woman aged 18-29 years with Graves' ophthalmopathy.

Ten or more counts support this clonotype. The rearrangement uses TRBV9 and TRBJ1-2, with D tentatively TRBD1 (6 bases). This CDR3 comprises 15 residues. Per germline, CDR1 SGDLS and CDR2 YYNGEE. V dropped 3 bases and J dropped 2 bases, with 14 bases sitting between them. Written as DNA, the CDR3 is TGTGCCAGCAGCGGGGGTAACAGGGCCAACTATGGCTACACCTTC. Amino acid sequence: CASSGGNRANYGYTF. The variable domain in full, completed from reference TRBV9 and TRBJ1-2, reads DSGVTQTPKHLITATGQRVTLRCSPRSGDLSVYWYQQSLDQGLQFLIQYYNGEERAKGNILERFSAQQFPDLHSELNLSSLELGDSALYFCASSGGNRANYGYTFGSGTRLTVV.

This clonotype was counted many times. This sequence joins TRBV3-1 and TRBJ1-1, with D unclear. The CDR3 is made up of 14 amino acids. Germline loops: CDR1 LGHDT, CDR2 YNNKEL (reference sequence). V was trimmed by 6 bases and J by 1 base, leaving 12 bases between them. CDR3 in DNA: TGTGCCAGCAGACAGAGAGAACCGAACACTGAAGCTTTCTTT. Its translation: CASRQREPNTEAFF. Full variable domain (missing parts from reference TRBV3-1 and TRBJ1-1): DTAVSQTPKYLVTQMGNDKSIKCEQNLGHDTMYWYKQDSKKFLKIMFSYNNKELIINETVPNRFSPKSPDKAHLNLHINSLELGDSAVYFCASRQREPNTEAFFGQGTRLTVV.

This clonotype appeared many times. This chain uses TRBV3-1 with TRBJ2-1; D is undetermined. The germline V and J ends were trimmed by 4 bases and 4 bases, with 14 bases remaining between them. Per the germline V gene, CDR1 is LGHDT and CDR2 is YNNKEL (reference sequence). The CDR3 consists of 15 residues. The CDR3 protein is CASSLSQEGYNEQFF. For the CDR3, the DNA is TGTGCCAGCAGCCTCTCCCAGGAAGGGTACAATGAGCAGTTCTTC.

This clonotype was picked up many times. The gene calls are TRBV6-1 and TRBJ2-7; no clear D gene. Trimming took 7 bases from V and 4 from J, leaving 20 bases between them. From germline, CDR1 is MNHNS and CDR2 SASEGT. This CDR3 is built from 15 residues. CDR3: CASIVAGPAVYEQYF. The CDR3 DNA reads as TGTGCCAGCATTGTGGCTGGACCCGCCGTTTACGAGCAGTACTTC.

The table lists this clonotype with many counts. The rearrangement links TRBV10-2 to TRBJ2-3; weak D call: TRBD1 (5 bases). CDR1 and CDR2 from the germline V gene are WSHSY and SAAADI. The CDR3 extends over 16 amino acids. The V end lost 6 bases, the J end lost 2 bases, and 18 bases lay between the germline ends. The CDR3 bases are TGCGCCAGCAGACCACCTACAGGCAGCCCCACAGATACGCAGTATTTT. Its translation is CASRPPTGSPTDTQYF.

Only a few counts were recorded for this clonotype. V is TRBV28 and J is TRBJ2-3; 7 bases align to TRBD1. The trim removed 7 bases at V and 0 bases at J, leaving 16 bases unmatched. In germline, CDR1 is MDHEN, CDR2 SYDVKM. This CDR3 contains 18 residues. CDR3 in amino acids: CASNPPTGWSLSTDTQYF. In nucleotides, the CDR3 is TGTGCCAGCAACCCCCCGACAGGGTGGTCCCTTAGCACAGATACGCAGTATTTT. Full variable domain (missing parts from reference TRBV28 and TRBJ2-3): DVKVTQSSRYLVKRTGEKVFLECVQDMDHENMFWYRQDPGLGLRLIYFSYDVKMKEKGDIPEGYSVSREKKERFSLILESASTNQTSMYLCASNPPTGWSLSTDTQYFGPGTRLTVL.

This clonotype was detected many times. The genes are TRBV6-1 and TRBJ1-1; D might be TRBD1 (6 bases). The V end was cut by 8 bases, the J end by 3 bases, with 19 bases between. The germline V gene encodes CDR1 MNHNS and CDR2 SASEGT. The CDR3 extends over 15 amino acids. CDR3 protein: CASHGTPRRDTEAFF. As DNA, the CDR3 is TGTGCCAGCCACGGGACACCTAGGAGGGACACTGAAGCTTTCTTT.

This clonotype was observed a few times. V usage is TRBV27 and J usage is TRBJ2-7; D could derive from TRBD1 or TRBD2 (5 bases each). Trimming took off 6 bases at V and 7 bases at J, with 19 bases between the two ends. The CDR3 runs to 14 residues. Germline V lookup: CDR1 MNHEY, CDR2 SMNVEV (reference sequence). The CDR3: CASSLMGTSGEQYF. The CDR3 bases are TGTGCCAGCAGCCTAATGGGGACCTCGGGGGAGCAGTACTTC.

There are a few counts of this clonotype. The CDR3 bases are TGTGCCAGCAGCTCTATTAGGGCCGGGACTAGCGGGATCCCCGGGGAGCTGTTTTTT. This gives the protein CASSSIRAGTSGIPGELFF. V gene TRBV7-9 combines with J gene TRBJ2-2; 13 positions match TRBD2. The CDR3 consists of 19 residues. Germline V gene sequence: CDR1 SEHNR, CDR2 FQNEAQ (reference sequence). With V trimmed by 4 bases and J by 6 bases, 14 bases remained unmatched.

In its sample, this clonotype was seen many times. V usage is TRBV20-1 and J usage is TRBJ1-5, with D possibly TRBD1 on 6 matching bases. The CDR3 extends over 16 amino acids. V gave up 0 bases and J gave up 2 bases, with 14 bases separating them. Germline-derived CDR1 and CDR2 are DFQATT and SNEGSKA (reference sequence). The CDR3 reads CSARDAQGIGNQPQHF. CDR3 nucleotides: TGCAGTGCTAGAGATGCACAGGGAATTGGCAATCAGCCCCAGCATTTT.

This clonotype was observed many times. The rearrangement links TRBV5-6 to TRBJ2-3, with unresolved D. CDR1 SGHDT and CDR2 YYEEEE come from the germline V gene. The CDR3 consists of 13 residues. Trimming removed 4 bases at V and 0 bases at J, with 6 bases between. The CDR3 nucleotides read TGTGCCAGCAGCCCCTCTAGCACAGATACGCAGTATTTT. Amino acid sequence: CASSPSSTDTQYF.

In its sample, this clonotype was seen a few times. This rearrangement joins TRBV19 to TRBJ1-6; D perhaps matches TRBD1 (5 bases). The CDR3 loop spans 15 amino acids. Trimming pared 7 bases from V and 10 bases from J, leaving 20 bases between. Germline V gene sequence: CDR1 LNHDA, CDR2 SQIVND (reference sequence). DNA for the CDR3: TGTGCCAGTACGAAGGGGCAGGGACCAAAATCACCCCTCCACTTT. Its translation is CASTKGQGPKSPLHF.

Only one count was recorded for this clonotype. CDR3 protein: CASSQGPRGSGANVLTF. The CDR3 DNA sequence: TGCGCCAGCAGCCAAGGCCCCCGCGGCTCTGGGGCCAACGTCCTGACTTTC. The rearrangement links TRBV4-3 to TRBJ2-6; D gene unclear. The V end lost 1 base, the J end lost 0 bases, and 10 bases lay between the germline ends. The CDR3 contains 17 residues. Per the germline V gene, CDR1 is LGHNA and CDR2 is YSLEER.

There are many counts of this clonotype. V usage is TRBV7-9 and J usage is TRBJ2-1; 10 bases line up with TRBD1. The J segment lost 7 bases and the V segment lost 3 bases, leaving 9 bases of the junction unmatched. The CDR3 spans 16 residues. Germline CDR1 and CDR2: SEHNR and FQNEAQ (reference sequence). CDR3 nucleotides: TGTGCCAGCAGCTTCAAGGGACAGGGGTTAGGGAATGAGCAGTTCTTC. As protein: CASSFKGQGLGNEQFF.

This clonotype was detected ten times or more. The rearrangement uses TRBV5-8 and TRBJ1-2, with 7 bases identical to TRBD1. Germline loops: CDR1 SGHTS, CDR2 YDEGEE. V was clipped by 4 bases and J by 2 bases; unmatched bases: 8. The CDR3 runs 15 residues. CDR3 bases: TGTGCCAGCAGCCCCGGGACAGAGAGCAACTATGGCTACACCTTC. This gives the protein CASSPGTESNYGYTF.

Points on this clonotype: The junction differs from germline at one of its ends, possibly a read error. The V call is TRBV27, the J call TRBJ1-4; 8 bases line up with TRBD1. The germline CDR1 and CDR2 sequences are MNHEY and SMNVEV (reference sequence). This CDR3 region has 18 residues. The CDR3, as DNA: TGTGCCACCAGCTCCATCCCGACAGGGGTCGCAACTAATGAAAAACAGTTTTTT. Its translation: CATSSIPTGVATNEKQFF.

This clonotype was found many times. V and J are TRBV7-8 and TRBJ2-7; D perhaps matches TRBD2 (5 bases). Germline CDR1 SGHVS, CDR2 FQNEAQ. The CDR3 covers 13 residues. The V end was cut by 3 bases, the J end by 0 bases, with 6 bases between. The CDR3 coding sequence is TGTGCCAGCAGCTTTACTAGCTCCTACGAGCAGTACTTC. This sequence encodes CASSFTSSYEQYF.

The table lists this clonotype with many counts. The chain is built from TRBV7-9 and TRBJ2-1; TRBD2 matches at 10 bases. Germline CDR1 reads SEHNR; CDR2 reads FQNEAQ (reference sequence). The CDR3 runs to 16 residues. The J segment lost 1 base and the V segment lost 3 bases, leaving 3 bases of the junction unmatched. CDR3 sequence reads: CASSFLSGRSYNEQFF. The CDR3 DNA reads TGTGCCAGCAGCTTCCTTAGCGGGAGGTCCTACAATGAGCAGTTCTTC.

The chain links TRBV27 to TRBJ2-2; D gene uncertain. This CDR3 region has 12 residues. From germline, CDR1 is MNHEY and CDR2 SMNVEV (reference sequence). V was shortened by 1 base and J by 6 bases, with 3 bases between the two germline ends. CDR3 in amino acids: CASSLFAGELFF. In nucleotides, the CDR3 is TGTGCCAGCAGTTTATTTGCCGGGGAGCTGTTTTTT.

The chain carries TRBV12-3 or TRBV12-4 and TRBJ2-7; possibly TRBD1 or TRBD2 for D (5 bases each). The length of the CDR3 is 14 residues. V was pared by 5 bases and J by 3 bases, with 14 bases between. Here the CDR3 DNA reads TGTGCCAGCAGTCCGATGGGACGTATCTACGAGCAGTACTTC. It is translated as CASSPMGRIYEQYF.